This T cell receptor (beta chain) was obtained from a study of blood T cell repertoires in COVID-19. About the study: Acute and convalescent COVID-19 samples came from the United States, Italy and Spain. Sources were T cells, B-cell-depleted T cells, or PBMCs; the material itself was cDNA or gDNA.

As originally analysed: Nucleated cell number was recorded as an estimate derived from reference gene primer amplification. TCRdb's table, derived via immunoSEQ multiplex PCR, lists solely in-frame clones and lacks some. V, J and clone size derive from that table, while D and trimming were established from the DNA sequence. Found here are about 63,000 clones, over 80% of them singletons; the top ten hold more than 4.5%. The V end lost 1 base, the J end lost 2 bases, and 12 bases lay between the germline ends. The germline V gene has CDR1 PRHDT and CDR2 FYEKMQ (reference sequence). This CDR3 region has 16 residues.

The sequencing sample was made of peripheral blood. The clonotype originates from a man aged 45 to 65 with active COVID-19. The J gene is TRBJ2-1, the V gene TRBV13; D perhaps matches TRBD1 (6 bases). CDR3 nucleotide sequence: TGTGCCAGCAGCTTAGTTTTAGGGGACACCTACAATGAGCAGTTCTTC. Its protein product is CASSLVLGDTYNEQFF.